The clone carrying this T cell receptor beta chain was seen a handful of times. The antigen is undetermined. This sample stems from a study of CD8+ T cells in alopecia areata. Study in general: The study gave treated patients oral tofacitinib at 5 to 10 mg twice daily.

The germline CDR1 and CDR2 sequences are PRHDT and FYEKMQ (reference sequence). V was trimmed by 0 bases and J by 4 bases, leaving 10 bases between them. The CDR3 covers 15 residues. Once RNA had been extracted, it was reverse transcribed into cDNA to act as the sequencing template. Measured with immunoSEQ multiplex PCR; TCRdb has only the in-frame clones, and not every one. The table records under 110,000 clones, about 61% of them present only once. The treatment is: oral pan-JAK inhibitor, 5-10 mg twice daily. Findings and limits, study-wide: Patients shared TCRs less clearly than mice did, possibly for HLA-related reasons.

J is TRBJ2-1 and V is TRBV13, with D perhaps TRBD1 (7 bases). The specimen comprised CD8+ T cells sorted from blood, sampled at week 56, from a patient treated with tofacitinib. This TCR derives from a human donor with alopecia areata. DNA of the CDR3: TGTGCCAGCAGCTTAGGACAGGGGAGGTACAATGAGCAGTTCTTC. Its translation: CASSLGQGRYNEQFF.